This TCR beta chain was obtained from a study of memory CD4+ T cells and cytomegalovirus serostatus. Study-wide results and limits: CMV serostatus prediction reached median AUC 0.95, or 0.91 with US-trained model. Each of 65 to 70 CMV-associated TCRbeta sequences occurred in one to five individuals.

In the authors' workflow: Out-of-frame sequences were removed, leaving roughly 2,200,000 distinct TCRbeta sequences. Profiled with immunoSEQ multiplex PCR; TCRdb holds only in-frame clones, not every one. D and trimming come from the DNA, and the V and J calls and clone size come from that table. Found here are some 58,000 clones, about 74% of them singletons; the top ten hold roughly 1%. To note about this clone: Its specificity is not known.

Single viable CD3+CD4+CD8-CD45RO+ cells were sorted as the memory CD4+ T cells. The specimen sequenced was memory CD4+ T cells from blood. The sequence was collected from an adult in good health and CMV-seronegative.

The chain's CDR3 is CASSSGGGAGLDYGYTF. The CDR3 DNA follows: TGTGCCAGCAGCTCAGGGGGAGGGGCAGGGTTGGACTATGGCTACACCTTC. The rearrangement uses TRBV7-2 and TRBJ1-2, with 7 bases that match TRBD1. CDR1 is SGHTA, CDR2 FQGNSA, per germline. J gave up 3 bases and V 4 bases, and 14 bases lay outside the gene matches. This CDR3 has 17 amino acids.